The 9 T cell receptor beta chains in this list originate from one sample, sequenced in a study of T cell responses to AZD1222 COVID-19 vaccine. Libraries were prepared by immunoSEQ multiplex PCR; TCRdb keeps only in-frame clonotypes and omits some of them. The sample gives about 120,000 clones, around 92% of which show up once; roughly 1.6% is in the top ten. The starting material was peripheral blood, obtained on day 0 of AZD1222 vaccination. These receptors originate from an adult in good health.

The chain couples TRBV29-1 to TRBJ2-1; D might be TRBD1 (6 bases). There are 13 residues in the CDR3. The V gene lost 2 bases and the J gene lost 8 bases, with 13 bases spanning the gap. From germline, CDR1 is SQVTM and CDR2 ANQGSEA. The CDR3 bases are TGCAGCGTTGAACAGGGGTCTCGGGATGAGCAGTTCTTC. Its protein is CSVEQGSRDEQFF.

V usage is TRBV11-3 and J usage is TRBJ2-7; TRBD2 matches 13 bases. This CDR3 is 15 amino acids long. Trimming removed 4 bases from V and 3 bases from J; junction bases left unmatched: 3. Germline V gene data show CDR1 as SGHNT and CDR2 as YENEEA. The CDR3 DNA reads TGTGCCAGCAGCTCGGGGACTAGCGGGAACTACGAGCAGTACTTC. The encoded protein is CASSSGTSGNYEQYF. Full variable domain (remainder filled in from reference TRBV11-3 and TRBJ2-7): EAGVVQSPRYKIIEKKQPVAFWCNPISGHNTLYWYLQNLGQGPELLIRYENEEAVDDSQLPKDRFSAERLKGVDSTLKIQPAELGDSAVYLCASSSGTSGNYEQYFGPGTRLTVT.

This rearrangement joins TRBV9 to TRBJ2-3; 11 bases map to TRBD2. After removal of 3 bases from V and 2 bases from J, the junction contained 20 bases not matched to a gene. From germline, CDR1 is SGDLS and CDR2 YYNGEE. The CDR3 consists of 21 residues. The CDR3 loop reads CASSDLAGGSFTFPNTDTQYF. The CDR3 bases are TGTGCCAGCAGCGATCTAGCGGGAGGATCCTTCACCTTCCCCAACACAGATACGCAGTATTTT.

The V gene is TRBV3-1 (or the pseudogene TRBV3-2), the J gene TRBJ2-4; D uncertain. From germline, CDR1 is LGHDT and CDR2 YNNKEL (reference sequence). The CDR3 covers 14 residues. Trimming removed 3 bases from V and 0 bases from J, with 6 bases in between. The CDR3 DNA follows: TGTGCCAGCAGCCATGCCGAAGCCAAAAACATTCAGTACTTC. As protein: CASSHAEAKNIQYF.

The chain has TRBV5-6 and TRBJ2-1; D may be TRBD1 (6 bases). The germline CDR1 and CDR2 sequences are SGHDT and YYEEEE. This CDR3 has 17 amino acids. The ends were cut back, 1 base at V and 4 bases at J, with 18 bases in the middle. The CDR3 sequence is CASSLSLGGGTYNEQFF. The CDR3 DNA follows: TGTGCCAGCAGCTTGAGTCTTGGGGGCGGCACGTACAATGAGCAGTTCTTC.

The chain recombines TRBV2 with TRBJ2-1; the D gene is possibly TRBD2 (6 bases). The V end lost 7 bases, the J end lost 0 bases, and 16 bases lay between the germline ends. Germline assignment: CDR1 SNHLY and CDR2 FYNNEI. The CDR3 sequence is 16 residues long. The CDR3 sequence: CASILAARSSYNEQFF. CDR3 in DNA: TGTGCCAGCATTTTAGCGGCCAGGAGCTCCTACAATGAGCAGTTCTTC. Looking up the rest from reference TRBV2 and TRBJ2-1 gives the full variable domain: EPEVTQTPSHQVTQMGQEVILRCVPISNHLYFYWYRQILGQKVEFLVSFYNNEISEKSEIFDDQFSVERPDGSNFTLKIRSTKLEDSAMYFCASILAARSSYNEQFFGPGTRLTVL.

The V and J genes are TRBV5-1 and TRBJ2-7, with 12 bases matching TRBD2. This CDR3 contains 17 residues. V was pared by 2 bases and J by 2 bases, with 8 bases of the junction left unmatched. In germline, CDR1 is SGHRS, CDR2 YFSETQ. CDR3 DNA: TGCGCCAGCAGCTTATCCCTAGCGGGAGGGGACACCTACGAGCAGTACTTC. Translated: CASSLSLAGGDTYEQYF.

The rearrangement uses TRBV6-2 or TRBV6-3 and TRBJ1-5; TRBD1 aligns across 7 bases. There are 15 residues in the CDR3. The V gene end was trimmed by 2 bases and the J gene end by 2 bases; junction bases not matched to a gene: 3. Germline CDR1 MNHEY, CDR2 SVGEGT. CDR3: CASSYPDRGNQPQHF. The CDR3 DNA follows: TGTGCCAGCAGTTACCCCGACAGGGGCAATCAGCCCCAGCATTTT.

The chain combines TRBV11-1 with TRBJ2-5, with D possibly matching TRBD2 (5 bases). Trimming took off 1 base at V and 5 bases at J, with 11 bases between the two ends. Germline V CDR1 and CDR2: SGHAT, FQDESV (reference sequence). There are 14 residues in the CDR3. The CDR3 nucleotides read TGTGCCAGCAGCTTAGAGAGCTGGGAGGAGACCCAGTACTTC. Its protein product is CASSLESWEETQYF.